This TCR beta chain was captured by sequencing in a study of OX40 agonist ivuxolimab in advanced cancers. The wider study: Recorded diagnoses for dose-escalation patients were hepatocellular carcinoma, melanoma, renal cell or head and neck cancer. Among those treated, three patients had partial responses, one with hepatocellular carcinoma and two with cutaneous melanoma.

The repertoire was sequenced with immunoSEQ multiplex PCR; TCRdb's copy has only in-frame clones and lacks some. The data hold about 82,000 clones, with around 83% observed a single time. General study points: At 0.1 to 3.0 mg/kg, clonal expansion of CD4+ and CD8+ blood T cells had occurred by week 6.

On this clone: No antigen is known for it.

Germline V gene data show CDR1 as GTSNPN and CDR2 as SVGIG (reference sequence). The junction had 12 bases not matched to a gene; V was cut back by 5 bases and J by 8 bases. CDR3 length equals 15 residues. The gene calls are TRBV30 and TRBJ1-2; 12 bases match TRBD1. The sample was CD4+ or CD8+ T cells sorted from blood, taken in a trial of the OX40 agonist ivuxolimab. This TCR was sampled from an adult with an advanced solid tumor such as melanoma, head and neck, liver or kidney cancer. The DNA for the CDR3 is TGTGCCTGGGACTTCCTCCGGGACAGGGGGCGCGGCTACACCTTC. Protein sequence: CAWDFLRDRGRGYTF.